This TCR beta chain came from a study of shared clonotypes between healthy human individuals. Profiled with immunoSEQ multiplex PCR; TCRdb holds only in-frame clones, not every one. The table records about 2.3 million clones, roughly 93% of them present only once. The CDR3 contains 12 residues. V lost 6 bases and J 7 bases, leaving 10 bases between the germline ends. The germline V gene encodes CDR1 MDHEN and CDR2 SYDVKM. Study-wide findings and caveats: How much donors shared clonotypes was expected to be affected by sequencing depth. A handful of donors had 5% to 6.5% of their naive CD4 clonotypes in common.

The CD4+ fraction was divided into a CD45RA+ naive subset and a CD45RA-negative memory subset. In its sample, this clone was seen once. Its cognate antigen is unknown. This sequence was found in a man aged 18 to 35 in good health. Some clones in this sample may be carry-over from other donors' samples. Sequenced input: naive CD4+ T cells from PBMCs. Stated subset: CD45RA+ positively selected. This sequence joins TRBV28 and TRBJ2-1; no firm D call. In nucleotides, the CDR3 is TGTGCCAGCAGATCGCTGGGTAATGAGCAGTTCTTC. Amino acids: CASRSLGNEQFF.